The clone carrying this T cell receptor (beta chain) was seen more than once but under ten times. This entry is derived from a study of blood T cell repertoires in COVID-19. Overall study context: Samples came from the United States, Italy and Spain, spanning acute and convalescent COVID-19. Sources were T cells, B-cell-depleted T cells, or PBMCs; the material itself was cDNA or gDNA.

As originally analysed: The assay estimated nucleated cells by amplifying reference gene primers. Repertoires were generated with immunoSEQ multiplex PCR, while TCRdb's copy carries only in-frame clones and drops some. The D gene and trimming were derived from the DNA, and the V and J assignments and clone size from that table. The profile shows 150,000 to 200,000 clones, 80% to 90% of them singletons. With 5 bases removed from V and 7 bases from J, the gap between germline ends came to 20 bases. The CDR3 consists of 16 residues. CDR1 and CDR2 (germline): MDHEN, SYDVKM. This sequence originates from a man aged 18 to 35 who had recovered from COVID-19. The sequencing sample was made of peripheral blood. This chain uses TRBV28 with TRBJ2-2, with a possible D match to TRBD2 (6 bases). The CDR3 reads CASSVIGRRRNGELFF. CDR3 DNA sequence: TGTGCCAGCAGTGTCATCGGGAGAAGGCGGAACGGGGAGCTGTTTTTT.